This passage covers 17 T cell receptor beta chains from one sample sequenced in a study of T cell responses to AZD1222 COVID-19 vaccine. Using immunoSEQ multiplex PCR, the repertoire was profiled, and TCRdb retains in-frame clones only, with some absent. The sample lists more than 100,000 clones, 85% to 95% occurring once. The material sequenced was peripheral blood, taken 28 days after the second AZD1222 dose. The receptors stem from an adult who received the AZD1222 COVID-19 vaccine.

The chain couples TRBV5-4 to TRBJ2-2; TRBD2 aligns across 14 bases. This CDR3 region has 17 residues. The germline gives CDR1 SGHNT, CDR2 YYREEE (reference sequence). V trimming: 3 bases; J trimming: 5 bases; junction bases outside the gene matches: 6. The CDR3 spells CASSSGLAGVGTGELFF. In DNA form, the CDR3 reads TGTGCCAGCAGCTCGGGACTAGCGGGAGTAGGAACCGGGGAGCTGTTTTTT.

The V gene is TRBV3-1 (or the pseudogene TRBV3-2), the J gene TRBJ1-6, with D unresolved. This CDR3 spans 12 amino acids. The germline V gene has CDR1 LGHDT and CDR2 YNNKEL (reference sequence). V lost 2 bases to trimming and J lost 7 bases, with 3 bases between them. As DNA, the CDR3 is TGTGCCAGCAGCCAATTGAATTCACCCCTCCACTTT. Amino acid sequence: CASSQLNSPLHF.

The rearrangement uses TRBV25-1 and TRBJ2-4, with D perhaps TRBD1 or TRBD2 (6 bases each). The CDR3 runs to 14 residues. V was shortened by 3 bases and J by 3 bases, with 9 bases between the two germline ends. The germline V gene has CDR1 MGHDK and CDR2 SYGVNS. The CDR3 sequence: CASSDGGLKNIQYF. In DNA form, the CDR3 reads TGTGCCAGCAGTGACGGGGGCCTCAAAAACATTCAGTACTTC.

The chain is built from TRBV2 and TRBJ1-5; no clear D. The ends were cut back, 2 bases at V and 10 bases at J, with 9 bases in the middle. CDR3 size: 12 residues. Germline V lookup: CDR1 SNHLY, CDR2 FYNNEI. The CDR3 DNA reads TGTGCCAGCAGTGAATCTGAGGGTCCCCAGCATTTT. Its protein is CASSESEGPQHF.

The chain carries TRBV5-1 and TRBJ1-6; 11 bases match TRBD1. CDR3 length: 17 amino acids. Germline lookup yields CDR1 SGHRS and CDR2 YFSETQ. Trimming at V came to 1 base and at J to 13 bases, leaving 13 bases not matched to a gene. The CDR3 sequence is CASSLRTGQGAVGPLHF. Here the CDR3 DNA reads TGCGCCAGCAGCTTGAGAACCGGACAGGGGGCAGTAGGTCCCCTCCACTTT.

The J gene is TRBJ1-1, the V gene TRBV28, with D uncertain. The CDR3 is 14 residues long. Germline assignment: CDR1 MDHEN and CDR2 SYDVKM. V was cut by 3 bases and J by 8 bases, with 16 bases left in between. The CDR3 nucleotides read TGTGCCAGCAGTTTGGGCCCGAATATCCGAGAAGCTTTCTTT. Amino acids: CASSLGPNIREAFF.

This rearrangement joins TRBV7-9 to TRBJ1-4, with no clear D. The CDR3 is made up of 14 amino acids. Germline loops: CDR1 SEHNR, CDR2 FQNEAQ (reference sequence). Deletions cut 8 bases from V and 3 bases from J, with 13 bases between. Here the CDR3 DNA reads TGTGCCAGCCGCCCTTTAAATTCTAATGAAAAACTGTTTTTT. Translation gives CASRPLNSNEKLFF. The entire variable domain, with the rest obtained from reference TRBV7-9 and TRBJ1-4, is as follows: DTGVSQNPRHKITKRGQNVTFRCDPISEHNRLYWYRQTLGQGPEFLTYFQNEAQLEKSRLLSDRFSAERPKGSFSTLEIQRTEQGDSAMYLCASRPLNSNEKLFFGSGTQLSVL.

V and J are TRBV11-3 and TRBJ2-7; D gene ambiguous. Germline CDR1 and CDR2: SGHNT and YENEEA. There are 13 residues in the CDR3. V shed 5 bases and J shed 3 bases, with 11 bases lying between them. CDR3 bases: TGTGCCAGCAGCCCCGGACGGAACTACGAGCAGTACTTC. The encoded protein is CASSPGRNYEQYF.

The rearrangement links TRBV28 to TRBJ1-2, with a possible D match to TRBD1 (6 bases). Looked up from germline, CDR1 is MDHEN and CDR2 is SYDVKM. This CDR3 has 15 residues. Deletions cut 4 bases from V and 4 bases from J, with 16 bases between. CDR3 loop: CASSSPRGAGYGYTF. The DNA for the CDR3 is TGTGCCAGCAGTTCGCCGAGGGGGGCCGGCTATGGCTACACCTTC.

This clone has a single count. This chain joins TRBV9 and TRBJ2-1, with TRBD2 matching over 15 bases. Germline values: CDR1 SGDLS, CDR2 YYNGEE. The CDR3 sequence is 15 residues long. J lost 9 bases, V lost 3 bases, and 4 bases had no gene match. CDR3 residues: CASSAGLAGGGEQFF. CDR3 in DNA: TGTGCCAGCAGCGCGGGACTAGCGGGAGGTGGTGAGCAGTTCTTC.

V is TRBV11-1 and J is TRBJ1-1; 9 nucleotides line up with TRBD1. This CDR3 has 15 amino acids. Per the germline V gene, CDR1 is SGHAT and CDR2 is FQDESV (reference sequence). The V gene end was trimmed by 5 bases and the J gene end by 1 base; junction bases not matched to a gene: 5. CDR3: CASSRDRAWNTEAFF. CDR3 DNA: TGTGCCAGCAGCCGGGACAGGGCGTGGAACACTGAAGCTTTCTTT.

This sequence joins TRBV6-6 and TRBJ1-3; D uncertain. The CDR3 runs 13 residues. The germline V gene encodes CDR1 MNHNY and CDR2 SVGAGI (reference sequence). V shed 10 bases and J shed 0 bases, with 10 bases lying between them. CDR3 bases: TGTGCCACCGCAGGATTCTCTGGAAACACCATATATTTT. Translating gives CATAGFSGNTIYF.

The chain links TRBV15 to TRBJ1-5; a weak D match, TRBD1 (6 bases). The germline CDR1 and CDR2 sequences are LNHNV and YYDKDF (reference sequence). The germline V and J ends were trimmed by 4 bases and 6 bases, with 16 bases remaining between them. The CDR3 spans 15 residues. CDR3 bases: TGTGCCACCAGCAAAAATTCGGGGGCCCCTCAGCCCCAGCATTTT. As protein: CATSKNSGAPQPQHF.

This chain joins TRBV2 and TRBJ1-2; no clear D. This CDR3 spans 14 amino acids. Germline CDR1 SNHLY, CDR2 FYNNEI. The V gene lost 2 bases and the J gene lost 4 bases, with 11 bases spanning the gap. This CDR3 is CASSENPYFYGYTF. The CDR3 coding sequence is TGTGCCAGCAGTGAAAACCCCTACTTCTATGGCTACACCTTC.

The V gene is TRBV11-2, the J gene TRBJ1-1; D gene ambiguous. The CDR3 runs 13 residues. Germline lookup yields CDR1 SGHAT and CDR2 FQNNGV. Trimming left V 5 bases short and J 7 bases short, with 14 bases between. The CDR3 region has the DNA TGTGCCAGCAGCCGGGGAGTCGGGAGTGAAGCTTTCTTT. Residues: CASSRGVGSEAFF.

The chain couples TRBV11-2 to TRBJ1-4; 8 bases agree with TRBD1. The CDR3 spans 14 residues. V was pared by 5 bases and J by 6 bases, with 5 bases of the junction left unmatched. CDR1 is SGHAT, CDR2 FQNNGV, per germline. The CDR3 is CASSVGQGDEKLFF. In nucleotides, the CDR3 is TGTGCCAGCAGCGTAGGACAGGGCGATGAAAAACTGTTTTTT.

The chain employs TRBV7-6 and TRBJ2-5, with 11 bases aligning to TRBD2. V shed 5 bases, J shed 3 bases, and the junction held 8 bases outside the gene matches. The germline V gene encodes CDR1 SGHVS and CDR2 FNYEAQ. The CDR3 totals 16 residues. In DNA form, the CDR3 reads TGTGCCAGCAGCAAGGTGACGGGACTAGCGGAAGAGACCCAGTACTTC. This sequence encodes CASSKVTGLAEETQYF.